This TCR beta chain was documented in a study of vaccination effects on CD4 cells after COVID-19. CDR3 length: 13 amino acids. CDR1 and CDR2 from the germline V gene are SNHLY and FYNNEI. V lost 3 bases and J 7 bases, leaving 12 bases between the germline ends. A word on this clone: Antigen specificity is unknown.

The table came from immunoSEQ multiplex PCR; TCRdb's copy has only in-frame clones and leaves some out. The sample includes 65,000 to 90,000 clones, roughly 79% seen only once; the top ten take roughly 2.9%. Viral peptide pools were used in the ViraFEST assay to expand antigen-specific CD4+ T cells, and sequencing came afterward. Subsequent to a culture period of 10 days, CD4+ T cells were isolated. Among the vaccine recipients, none had a prior SARS-CoV-2 infection, and nucleocapsid antibodies were negative. They grew a few million PBMC in each well, adding 9.5 to 10 IU/ml IL-2 and approximately 10 ug/ml peptides. Half the medium was swapped for IL-2 medium on days 3 and 7.

V is TRBV2 and J is TRBJ1-1; perhaps TRBD1 as D (5 bases). The receptor was isolated from a human donor who received a COVID-19 vaccine. Sequences were derived from CD4+ T cells from PBMCs cultured with HCoV-NL63 spike peptides, sampled before COVID-19 vaccination. CDR3: CASSEVGPREAFF. The CDR3 DNA sequence: TGTGCCAGCAGTGAGGTGGGGCCCCGTGAAGCTTTCTTT.